The clone carrying this T cell receptor (beta chain) was picked up one time. These data come from a study of blood T cell repertoires in COVID-19. The overall study: Samples came from the United States, Italy and Spain, spanning acute and convalescent COVID-19. T cells, B-cell-depleted T cells, or PBMCs supplied cDNA or gDNA.

In the authors' methods: Reference gene primer amplification gave nucleated cell count estimates. Measured with immunoSEQ multiplex PCR; TCRdb has only the in-frame clones, and not every one. V and J calls and clone size are copied from that table; D and trimming were computed from the DNA. The sample carries fewer than 250,000 clones, around 89% recorded once. CDR1 is SGHRS, CDR2 YFSETQ, per germline. Germline trimming cut 4 bases from V and 1 base from J; bases unmatched to any gene: 6. There are 15 residues in the CDR3. The clonotype was recovered from a woman aged 40 to 55 with acute or convalescent COVID-19. The chain is built from TRBV5-1 and TRBJ2-7, with 9 nucleotides matching TRBD1. The sequenced sample was peripheral blood. CDR3 nucleotide sequence: TGCGCCAGCAGCGTGGGACAGGGTCCGTCCTACGAGCAGTACGTC. This gives the protein CASSVGQGPSYEQYV.